This T cell receptor (beta chain) was identified during a study of T cells after yellow fever vaccination. There are many counts of this clonotype. TCRdb re-derived calls from the 5' RACE reads in MiXCR, one entry per CDR3 protein. This sample has some 400,000 distinct CDR3 sequences; about 6.2% occur once, and the top ten carry approximately 15%. Germline V gene data show CDR1 as SGHVS and CDR2 as FNYEAQ. The CDR3 consists of 15 residues. V was pared by 5 bases and J by 7 bases, with 15 bases between. This TCR came from a man aged 30 to 39 who received the YFV17D yellow fever vaccine. The sample in question was PBMCs, obtained 5 days after the yellow fever booster vaccination. The chain employs TRBV7-6 and TRBJ1-6; tentatively, D is TRBD1 (5 bases). CDR3 in amino acids: CASSRTGTENSPLHF. The CDR3 DNA follows: TGTGCCAGCAGCAGAACCGGGACGGAGAATTCACCCCTCCACTTT.